These T cell receptor beta chains were read from a single sample in a study of cytomegalovirus exposure and HLA in healthy donors. Measured with immunoSEQ multiplex PCR; TCRdb has only the in-frame clones, and not every one. Of roughly 83,000 clones listed, over 60% are singletons. Sequenced input: PBMCs. The receptors were gathered from a man aged 60 to 69 in good health and CMV-seronegative. CDR3s include the opening cysteine and the closing phenylalanine or tryptophan. The order of the fields is V gene, clone size, D gene, J gene, CDR3 length, CDR3 protein, CDR3 DNA. A D gene is named only where the DNA matches it firmly. Clone size appears in some rows only: once, few, many, or a class for an expanded clone.

V: TRBV4-2; size: once; D: NA; J: TRBJ2-1; length: 15; CDR3: CASSQGVGLNNEQFF; DNA: TGTGCCAGCAGCCAAGGTGTGGGACTTAACAATGAGCAGTTCTTC
V: TRBV5-6; size: NA; D: TRBD2; J: TRBJ2-1; length: 14; CDR3: CASSSGLGSSEQFF; DNA: TGTGCCAGCAGCTCGGGACTAGGTAGTTCTGAGCAGTTCTTC
V: TRBV5-1; size: NA; D: NA; J: TRBJ2-6; length: 16; CDR3: CASSLAGTPGANVLTF; DNA: TGCGCCAGCAGCTTGGCCGGGACTCCTGGGGCCAACGTCCTGACTTTC
V: TRBV5-1; size: NA; D: TRBD1; J: TRBJ1-3; length: 15; CDR3: CASSSRDSSGNTIYF; DNA: TGCGCCAGCAGCTCCCGGGACAGCTCTGGAAACACCATATATTTT
V: TRBV30; size: NA; D: NA; J: TRBJ1-3; length: 14; CDR3: CAWSVPGAGNTIYF; DNA: TGTGCCTGGAGTGTACCTGGGGCAGGAAACACCATATATTTT
V: TRBV6-1; size: NA; D: TRBD2; J: TRBJ2-7; length: 15; CDR3: CASSPRVAGSYEQYF; DNA: TGTGCCAGCAGTCCACGGGTAGCGGGGTCCTACGAGCAGTACTTC
V: TRBV7-7; size: NA; D: TRBD2; J: TRBJ2-1; length: 15; CDR3: CASSLRGGSYNEQFF; DNA: TGTGCCAGCAGCTTACGGGGGGGCTCCTACAATGAGCAGTTCTTC
V: TRBV4-2; size: few; D: NA; J: TRBJ1-1; length: 12; CDR3: CASSQSYTEAFF; DNA: TGTGCCAGCAGCCAGAGCTACACTGAAGCTTTCTTT
V: TRBV2; size: NA; D: TRBD2; J: TRBJ2-3; length: 16; CDR3: CASTTDVAGGLNTQYF; DNA: TGTGCCAGCACCACGGACGTAGCGGGGGGTTTGAATACGCAGTATTTT
V: TRBV15; size: NA; D: NA; J: TRBJ2-1; length: 15; CDR3: CATSREPRGYNEQFF; DNA: TGTGCCACCAGCAGAGAACCCCGCGGGTACAATGAGCAGTTCTTC
V: TRBV6-6; size: NA; D: NA; J: TRBJ2-3; length: 14; CDR3: CASSTLPITDTQYF; DNA: TGTGCCAGCAGTACCCTTCCTATCACAGATACGCAGTATTTT
V: TRBV10-3; size: few; D: TRBD1; J: TRBJ1-4; length: 17; CDR3: CAISPSPGTGVVEKLFF; DNA: TGTGCCATCAGTCCTAGTCCCGGGACAGGGGTGGTTGAAAAACTGTTTTTT
V: TRBV25-1; size: NA; D: NA; J: TRBJ2-7; length: 17; CDR3: CASSPILGTGDSYEQYF; DNA: TGTGCCAGCAGCCCCATTCTGGGAACAGGTGATTCCTACGAGCAGTACTTC
V: TRBV5-1; size: NA; D: TRBD2; J: TRBJ2-7; length: 13; CDR3: CASRDGGWDEQYF; DNA: TGCGCCAGCCGAGACGGGGGGTGGGACGAGCAGTACTTC
V: TRBV14; size: NA; D: TRBD1; J: TRBJ1-2; length: 14; CDR3: CASSQDWTGGIYTF; DNA: TGTGCCAGCAGCCAAGATTGGACAGGTGGAATCTACACCTTC
V: TRBV20-1; size: NA; D: NA; J: TRBJ2-7; length: 10; CDR3: CSAAGNEQYF; DNA: TGCAGTGCCGCGGGGAACGAGCAGTACTTC
V: TRBV11-2; size: NA; D: TRBD1; J: TRBJ2-7; length: 14; CDR3: CASSLGDRVYEQYF; DNA: TGTGCCAGCAGCTTAGGGGACAGGGTCTACGAGCAGTACTTC
V: TRBV30; size: NA; D: TRBD2; J: TRBJ2-7; length: 13; CDR3: CAWQGLAGGEQYF; DNA: TGTGCCTGGCAGGGACTAGCGGGAGGGGAGCAGTACTTC
V: TRBV6-1; size: NA; D: NA; J: TRBJ2-7; length: 13; CDR3: CASNRQVSYEQYF; DNA: TGTGCCAGCAATAGACAGGTTTCCTACGAGCAGTACTTC
V: TRBV27; size: NA; D: TRBD1; J: TRBJ2-7; length: 13; CDR3: CASSRQGVREQYF; DNA: TGTGCCAGCAGCCGACAGGGGGTTCGCGAGCAGTACTTC
V: TRBV4-1; size: few; D: NA; J: TRBJ1-2; length: 16; CDR3: CASSQSPGQPRDGYTF; DNA: TGCGCCAGCAGCCAGAGTCCGGGACAACCTCGGGATGGCTACACCTTC
V: TRBV4-1; size: few; D: TRBD2; J: TRBJ2-7; length: 16; CDR3: CASSQGVKGGGAEQYF; DNA: TGCGCCAGCAGCCAAGGGGTGAAGGGCGGGGGGGCCGAGCAGTACTTC
V: TRBV7-9; size: NA; D: TRBD1; J: TRBJ1-1; length: 14; CDR3: CASSDRGADTEAFF; DNA: TGTGCCAGCAGCGACAGGGGGGCCGACACTGAAGCTTTCTTT
V: TRBV7-2; size: NA; D: NA; J: TRBJ1-6; length: 17; CDR3: CASSLFVGLSLGSPLHF; DNA: TGTGCCAGCAGCTTATTTGTGGGGCTCTCCCTTGGATCACCCCTCCACTTT
V: TRBV21-1; size: NA; D: NA; J: TRBJ1-6; length: 18; CDR3: CASSKELPGPEYNSPLHF; DNA: TGTGCCAGCAGCAAAGAATTACCGGGTCCAGAATATAATTCACCCCTCCACTTC
V: TRBV5-4; size: NA; D: TRBD2; J: TRBJ2-7; length: 13; CDR3: CASSQAGLYEQYF; DNA: TGTGCCAGCAGCCAAGCGGGACTCTACGAGCAGTACTTC
V: TRBV19; size: NA; D: TRBD1; J: TRBJ1-6; length: 15; CDR3: CASSMGDRGNSPLHF; DNA: TGTGCCAGCTCAATGGGTGACAGGGGGAATTCACCCCTCCACTTT
V: TRBV11-2; size: NA; D: NA; J: TRBJ2-7; length: 13; CDR3: CASSPGQTYEQYF; DNA: TGTGCCAGCAGCCCCGGACAGACCTACGAGCAGTACTTC
V: TRBV5-6; size: few; D: NA; J: TRBJ2-5; length: 11; CDR3: CASSSTGTQYF; DNA: TGTGCCAGCAGCTCAACAGGGACCCAGTACTTC
V: TRBV9; size: NA; D: NA; J: TRBJ2-4; length: 14; CDR3: CASSPGGGTNIQYF; DNA: TGTGCCAGCAGCCCAGGTGGTGGCACCAACATTCAGTACTTC
V: TRBV27; size: NA; D: NA; J: TRBJ1-2; length: 13; CDR3: CASSLEGSYGYTF; DNA: TGTGCCAGCAGTTTAGAGGGCAGCTATGGCTACACCTTC
V: TRBV19; size: few; D: TRBD1; J: TRBJ1-1; length: 16; CDR3: CASSPLLGQANTEAFF; DNA: TGTGCCAGTAGCCCTCTCCTAGGACAGGCGAACACTGAAGCTTTCTTT
V: TRBV18; size: NA; D: TRBD1; J: TRBJ1-1; length: 17; CDR3: CASSPSRQGGGNTEAFF; DNA: TGTGCCAGCTCACCAAGTAGACAGGGTGGAGGGAACACTGAAGCTTTCTTT
V: TRBV25-1; size: once; D: NA; J: TRBJ1-6; length: 15; CDR3: CASSEDSSYNSPLHF; DNA: TGTGCCAGCAGTGAGGACAGCTCCTATAATTCACCCCTCCACTTT
V: TRBV9; size: once; D: TRBD2; J: TRBJ2-2; length: 15; CDR3: CASSAGGQYTGELFF; DNA: TGTGCCAGCAGCGCGGGGGGGCAGTACACCGGGGAGCTGTTTTTT
V: TRBV18; size: NA; D: NA; J: TRBJ1-3; length: 12; CDR3: CASSPYGDTIYF; DNA: TGTGCCAGCTCACCATACGGAGACACCATATATTTT
V: TRBV5-6; size: few; D: TRBD1; J: TRBJ2-7; length: 14; CDR3: CASSRNRGSYEQYF; DNA: TGTGCCAGCAGCCGCAACAGGGGTTCCTACGAGCAGTACTTC
V: TRBV18; size: few; D: TRBD1; J: TRBJ2-6; length: 17; CDR3: CASSPGQGMAGANVLTF; DNA: TGTGCCAGCTCACCGGGACAGGGGATGGCTGGGGCCAACGTCCTGACTTTC
V: TRBV7-9; size: NA; D: NA; J: TRBJ1-1; length: 13; CDR3: CASSFQGGTEAFF; DNA: TGTGCCAGCAGCTTTCAGGGAGGCACTGAAGCTTTCTTT